Below are 31 T cell receptor beta chains sequenced from a single sample in a study of blood T cell repertoires in COVID-19. This table comes from immunoSEQ multiplex PCR, and its TCRdb copy is limited to in-frame clones, with some not included. The data hold tens of thousands of clones, with roughly 88% observed a single time. Material: peripheral blood. The origin of the receptors is a human donor in a cohort sampled during active COVID-19.

The chain has TRBV19 and TRBJ2-2; 10 nucleotides match TRBD1. Germline CDR1 LNHDA, CDR2 SQIVND (reference sequence). The length of the CDR3 is 20 residues. With 4 bases clipped from V and 5 bases from J, the junction kept 19 bases outside the gene matches. Written as DNA, the CDR3 is TGTGCCAGTAGTAAGTACCCGAGGACAGGGGGATCGGACAGAACCGGGGAGCTGTTTTTT. Its protein product is CASSKYPRTGGSDRTGELFF.

Turning to this clone: The same CDR3 also results from other DNA sequences found in this sample. The rearrangement uses TRBV28 and TRBJ2-7; D call uncertain. This CDR3 spans 12 amino acids. Trimming removed 5 bases from V and 4 bases from J, with 9 bases in between. Germline CDR1 is MDHEN and CDR2 is SYDVKM. The CDR3 nucleotides read TGTGCCAGCAGTCTCCTCTCTTACGAGCAGTACTTC. It is translated as CASSLLSYEQYF. Together with reference TRBV28 and TRBJ2-7, the CDR3 gives the full variable domain: DVKVTQSSRYLVKRTGEKVFLECVQDMDHENMFWYRQDPGLGLRLIYFSYDVKMKEKGDIPEGYSVSREKKERFSLILESASTNQTSMYLCASSLLSYEQYFGPGTRLTVT.

The J gene is TRBJ1-6, the V gene TRBV19; D is possibly TRBD1 (5 bases). Between the trimmed V and J ends, which lost 10 bases and 7 bases, there was a span of 14 bases. Per the germline V gene, CDR1 is LNHDA and CDR2 is SQIVND (reference sequence). The CDR3 is 13 amino acids. The CDR3 sequence: CATRSGGNSPLHF. The CDR3 bases are TGTGCCACCAGATCGGGGGGGAATTCACCCCTCCACTTT.

The chain links TRBV6-6 to TRBJ2-1; D is possibly TRBD2 (6 bases). Germline-derived CDR1 and CDR2 are MNHNY and SVGAGI (reference sequence). The V gene lost 8 bases and the J gene lost 7 bases, with 18 bases spanning the gap. CDR3 length: 14 amino acids. Written as DNA, the CDR3 is TGTGCCAGCTTAGGGACTTTGCGCCTTAATGAGCAGTTCTTC. Its protein is CASLGTLRLNEQFF.

This chain uses TRBV28 with TRBJ1-2; 7 bases line up with TRBD1. J lost 0 bases, V lost 6 bases, and 4 bases had no gene match. Germline values: CDR1 MDHEN, CDR2 SYDVKM. This CDR3 comprises 14 residues. The CDR3 sequence: CASRGGQTNYGYTF. The CDR3 nucleotides read TGTGCCAGCAGGGGGGGACAGACTAACTATGGCTACACCTTC.

V is TRBV28 and J is TRBJ1-2; no firm D call. V lost 6 bases, J lost 0 bases, and 11 bases lay in between. CDR3 size: 14 residues. Germline CDR1 is MDHEN and CDR2 is SYDVKM. DNA of the CDR3: TGTGCCAGCAGCCTGAGACAAGCTAACTATGGCTACACCTTC. This sequence encodes CASSLRQANYGYTF.

The chain has TRBV6-2 or TRBV6-3 and TRBJ1-1; possibly TRBD1 for D (6 bases). This CDR3 is built from 15 residues. Germline V gene lookup returns CDR1 MNHEY and CDR2 SVGEGT. V dropped 2 bases and J dropped 4 bases, with 14 bases sitting between them. The CDR3 coding sequence is TGTGCCAGCAGTTACCGAGGGGGGGCGAGCACTGAAGCTTTCTTT. This translates into CASSYRGGASTEAFF.

The rearrangement links TRBV29-1 to TRBJ1-1; D is ambiguous. The CDR3 is 14 amino acids. Trimming stripped 5 bases from V and 1 base from J, with 14 bases between. In germline, CDR1 is SQVTM, CDR2 ANQGSEA. Written as DNA, the CDR3 is TGCAGCGTTCCGATCGGGGAGAGGAACACTGAAGCTTTCTTT. Its translation is CSVPIGERNTEAFF.

The genes are TRBV7-9 and TRBJ1-2; a possible D gene is TRBD1 (6 bases). The germline V gene has CDR1 SEHNR and CDR2 FQNEAQ (reference sequence). CDR3 size: 14 residues. The V end lost 5 bases, the J end lost 5 bases, and 15 bases lay between the germline ends. CDR3 sequence: CASSGTGSWYGYTF. CDR3 in DNA: TGTGCCAGCAGCGGTACAGGGTCATGGTATGGCTACACCTTC.

V and J are TRBV7-2 and TRBJ1-1; unclear D gene. V shed 6 bases and J shed 0 bases, with 8 bases lying between them. The CDR3 consists of 13 residues. Looked up from germline, CDR1 is SGHTA and CDR2 is FQGNSA. The CDR3 sequence: CASREDMNTEAFF. The CDR3 region has the DNA TGTGCCAGCAGGGAGGATATGAACACTGAAGCTTTCTTT.

The V gene is TRBV27, the J gene TRBJ2-7, with D perhaps matching TRBD1 (6 bases). CDR1 is MNHEY and CDR2 is SMNVEV in the germline V gene (reference sequence). The CDR3 is made up of 14 amino acids. V was trimmed by 6 bases and J by 6 bases, leaving 18 bases between them. The CDR3 DNA is TGTGCCAGCAGAATGAGGGGGTGGGGTCCCGAGCAGTACTTC. Translating it yields CASRMRGWGPEQYF.

This chain uses TRBV6-1 with TRBJ2-3; 12 nucleotides match TRBD2. CDR3 size: 17 residues. The trim removed 1 base at V and 1 base at J, leaving 3 bases unmatched. Germline loops: CDR1 MNHNS, CDR2 SASEGT. The CDR3: CASSEGWTSGGTDTQYF. CDR3 nucleotide sequence: TGTGCCAGCAGTGAAGGTTGGACTAGCGGGGGCACAGATACGCAGTATTTT.

This clone was observed a few times. The chain joins TRBV11-2 to TRBJ1-2, with unresolved D. CDR3 length: 12 amino acids. V lost 5 bases, J lost 4 bases, and 8 bases lay in between. CDR1 and CDR2 (germline): SGHAT, FQNNGV. The DNA for the CDR3 is TGTGCCAGCAGCCCCGACACCTATGGCTACACCTTC. Its protein product is CASSPDTYGYTF.

V and J are TRBV11-2 and TRBJ1-3; 9 positions match TRBD1. The V segment lost 2 bases and the J segment 4 bases; nucleotides outside the gene matches: 3. Germline V gives CDR1 SGHAT, CDR2 FQNNGV. The CDR3 contains 15 residues. The CDR3 nucleotides are TGTGCCAGCAGCTTAATGGGACAGGGCGGAAACACCATATATTTT. It yields the protein CASSLMGQGGNTIYF.

The rearrangement joins TRBV2 to TRBJ1-6; 9 positions agree with TRBD1. This CDR3 is built from 14 residues. Unmatched junction bases numbered 10, after V lost 9 bases and J lost 10 bases. Germline CDR1 reads SNHLY; CDR2 reads FYNNEI. The CDR3 nucleotides are TGTGCCAGGGATAAGGGACAGGGAGAATCACCCCTCCACTTT. Translation gives CARDKGQGESPLHF.

V gene TRBV2 combines with J gene TRBJ1-2; D is possibly TRBD1 (6 bases). Germline CDR1 reads SNHLY; CDR2 reads FYNNEI. This CDR3 contains 15 residues. Trimming removed 3 bases at V and 3 bases at J, with 14 bases between. CDR3 amino acids: CASSEKGRGDYGYTF. Here the CDR3 DNA reads TGTGCCAGCAGTGAGAAGGGGAGGGGGGACTATGGCTACACCTTC.

The CDR3 DNA reads TGTGCCAGCACCAACGAACGACAGGGAAGTGGACAGCCCCAGCATTTT. Its protein is CASTNERQGSGQPQHF. The chain joins TRBV2 to TRBJ1-5; 7 bases line up with TRBD1. Germline CDR1 and CDR2: SNHLY and FYNNEI. With V trimmed by 7 bases and J by 7 bases, 16 bases remained unmatched. The CDR3 loop spans 16 amino acids.

The gene calls are TRBV6-6 and TRBJ1-5; D gene ambiguous. Germline V gives CDR1 MNHNY, CDR2 SVGAGI (reference sequence). V lost 10 bases and J 7 bases, leaving 17 bases between the germline ends. CDR3 size: 13 residues. CDR3 in amino acids: CAIFGDAGQPQHF. In DNA form, the CDR3 reads TGTGCCATCTTTGGTGACGCCGGGCAGCCCCAGCATTTT.

This clone appeared once. This chain connects TRBV10-3 to TRBJ2-3, with D possibly being TRBD2 (5 bases). CDR3 length: 14 residues. CDR1 and CDR2 from the germline V gene are ENHRY and SYGVKD. The V end was cut by 8 bases, the J end by 3 bases, with 15 bases between. CDR3 nucleotides: TGTGCCATCTCGAGGGCCTCGGATACAGATACGCAGTATTTT. It yields the protein CAISRASDTDTQYF.

The CDR3: CASSLGPLPTYEQYF. CDR3 sequence (DNA): TGCGCCAGCAGCTTGGGGCCACTACCTACCTACGAGCAGTACTTC. This chain uses TRBV5-1 with TRBJ2-7; D call uncertain. There are 15 residues in the CDR3. Germline CDR1 is SGHRS and CDR2 is YFSETQ. Trimming cost V 0 bases and J 2 bases, with 12 bases left between them.

V gene TRBV19 combines with J gene TRBJ1-6; D is undetermined. CDR1 LNHDA and CDR2 SQIVND come from the germline V gene (reference sequence). Trimming stripped 2 bases from V and 0 bases from J, with 11 bases between. The CDR3 extends over 17 amino acids. The DNA for the CDR3 is TGTGCCAGTAGTATATTATCCGGGAGCTCCTATAATTCACCCCTCCACTTT. Its protein is CASSILSGSSYNSPLHF.

The V and J genes are TRBV21-1 and TRBJ2-5; the table assigns TRBD1, which was not confirmed against the DNA. TRBV21-1 represents a pseudogene. This CDR3 is 15 amino acids long. CDR3 nucleotides: TGTGCCAGCAGCAAGAACTACACAGGGGCGGAGACCCAGTACTTC. Encoded protein: CASSKNYTGAETQYF.

The chain has TRBV12-3 or TRBV12-4 and TRBJ1-6; TRBD1 is a possible D gene (6 bases). V was clipped by 4 bases and J by 8 bases, with 9 bases between them. The CDR3 totals 13 residues. The CDR3 DNA sequence: TGTGCCAGCAGTTCCCGGACAGATTCACCCCTCCACTTT. It codes for CASSSRTDSPLHF.

The CDR3 here is CASTRLAEKTQYF. The DNA for the CDR3 is TGTGCCAGCACCCGACTAGCGGAAAAGACCCAGTACTTC. This chain joins TRBV28 and TRBJ2-5; TRBD2 matches at 9 bases. J was trimmed by 6 bases and V by 7 bases; bases with no gene match: 6. The CDR3 contains 13 residues. Germline V lookup: CDR1 MDHEN, CDR2 SYDVKM.

This sequence joins TRBV10-1 and TRBJ1-1; weak D call: TRBD1 (5 bases). Germline V gives CDR1 WNHNN, CDR2 SYGVQD (reference sequence). The CDR3 loop spans 13 amino acids. V was trimmed by 5 bases and J by 1 base, leaving 8 bases between them. CDR3 nucleotides: TGCGCCAGCAGTCCCGGGGGGAACACTGAAGCTTTCTTT. This encodes CASSPGGNTEAFF.

The rearrangement joins TRBV4-3 to TRBJ2-3; D may be TRBD1 (6 bases). This CDR3 spans 18 amino acids. Germline V gene data show CDR1 as LGHNA and CDR2 as YSLEER. V lost 4 bases and J 0 bases, leaving 20 bases between the germline ends. The CDR3 sequence: CASSLRVQGTTSTDTQYF. The CDR3 bases are TGCGCCAGCAGCCTAAGGGTCCAGGGGACCACTAGCACAGATACGCAGTATTTT.

The gene calls are TRBV11-1 and TRBJ2-7, with TRBD2 as a possible D gene (6 bases). Trimming took off 0 bases at V and 2 bases at J, with 14 bases between the two ends. Germline CDR1 is SGHAT and CDR2 is FQDESV (reference sequence). This CDR3 is built from 16 residues. CDR3 in DNA: TGTGCCAGCAGCTTAGCTTACGGGACTCCTACCTACGAGCAGTACTTC. Its protein is CASSLAYGTPTYEQYF.

The chain uses TRBV4-3 and TRBJ1-1; TRBD1 agrees at 8 bases. V shed 0 bases and J 9 bases; nucleotides not matched to a gene: 12. Germline V gene data show CDR1 as LGHNA and CDR2 as YSLEER. This CDR3 spans 16 amino acids. CDR3 nucleotides: TGCGCCAGCAGCCAAGATTTAGTGTTCACAGGGGGGCAAGCTTTCTTT. As protein: CASSQDLVFTGGQAFF.

The chain recombines TRBV7-2 with TRBJ2-1; D is undetermined. Germline values: CDR1 SGHTA, CDR2 FQGNSA. The CDR3 sequence is 12 residues long. Trimming pared 3 bases from V and 7 bases from J, leaving 7 bases between. CDR3 DNA sequence: TGTGCCAGCAGCTTCCTCGGTAATGAGCAGTTCTTC. Translating it yields CASSFLGNEQFF.

This chain uses TRBV4-1 with TRBJ1-2, with TRBD1 matching 7 bases. The J segment lost 0 bases and the V segment lost 2 bases, leaving 6 bases of the junction unmatched. Germline V CDR1 and CDR2: MGHRA, YSYEKL. This CDR3 contains 16 residues. DNA for the CDR3: TGCGCCAGCAGCCAATGGGGACAGAAGCCTAACTATGGCTACACCTTC. Translated, it gives CASSQWGQKPNYGYTF.

V usage is TRBV7-2 and J usage is TRBJ2-7; 9 bases align to TRBD2. From germline, CDR1 is SGHTA and CDR2 FQGNSA. CDR3 length: 15 residues. V shed 1 base, J shed 4 bases, and the junction held 5 bases outside the gene matches. This CDR3 reads CASSLDASGIYEQYF. In nucleotides, the CDR3 is TGTGCCAGCAGCTTAGACGCTAGCGGGATTTACGAGCAGTACTTC. The full variable domain, completed using reference TRBV7-2 and TRBJ2-7, is GAGVSQSPSNKVTEKGKDVELRCDPISGHTALYWYRQSLGQGLEFLIYFQGNSAPDKSGLPSDRFSAERTGGSVSTLTIQRTQQEDSAVYLCASSLDASGIYEQYFGPGTRLTVT.